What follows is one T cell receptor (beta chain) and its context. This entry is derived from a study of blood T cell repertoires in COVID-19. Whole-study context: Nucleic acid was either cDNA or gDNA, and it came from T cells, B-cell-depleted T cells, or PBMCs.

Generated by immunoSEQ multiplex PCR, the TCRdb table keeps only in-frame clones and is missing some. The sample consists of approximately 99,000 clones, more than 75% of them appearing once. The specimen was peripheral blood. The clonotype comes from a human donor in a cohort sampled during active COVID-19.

CDR3 in DNA: TGTGCCAGCAGCCAGACCGCGGGGACTACCTCCTACGAGCAGTACTTC. This encodes CASSQTAGTTSYEQYF. The V gene is TRBV3-1 (or the pseudogene TRBV3-2), the J gene TRBJ2-7; 7 bases align to TRBD2. The germline V gene encodes CDR1 LGHDT and CDR2 YNNKEL (reference sequence). V shed 3 bases and J 0 bases; nucleotides not matched to a gene: 8. The CDR3 runs 16 residues.